This T cell receptor beta chain was documented in a study of T cells in Graves' hyperthyroidism and ophthalmopathy. Study results and limitations: Blood also contained most expanded thyroid clonotypes above 0.001.

This CDR3 region has 15 residues. Germline CDR1 and CDR2: SGHTA and FQGTGA. As for this clonotype: Its antigen is undetermined. A junction end diverges from the germline sequence, so it may reflect a read error.

It was RNA transcripts that yielded the amplified TCR beta CDR3 regions. First-round RT-PCR of the TCR CDR3 relied on the HTBI primer set. TCRdb processed the multiplex PCR reads anew with MiXCR; each CDR3 protein has one entry. The repertoire consists of hundreds of thousands of distinct CDR3 sequences, with over 15% occurring once and the leading ten covering roughly 17%. The hyperthyroidism was newly diagnosed and had lasted under 2 months; the patients were aged 18 to 65. This sample holds PBMCs from roughly 10 ml fresh peripheral blood. This clonotype originated in a woman aged 45-59 years with Graves' hyperthyroidism that later progressed to Graves' ophthalmopathy. The V gene is TRBV7-3, the J gene TRBJ2-1; TRBD1 might be the D (5 bases). The sequencing input was blood. The CDR3 loop is CTSSPRARRDNEQFF. As DNA, the CDR3 is TGTACCAGCAGCCCCCGGGCCCGCAGGGACAATGAGCAGTTCTTC.